This T cell receptor (beta chain) is drawn from a study of cytomegalovirus exposure and HLA in healthy donors. Findings and caveats of the study: A later analysis found most CMV-associated TCR beta chains apparently HLA-restricted.

Regarding donors, all were healthy bone marrow donors. In the PCR, 60 Vbeta and 13 Jbeta primers were used. Only in-frame clones appear in the TCRdb table, and some are missing; sequencing was by immunoSEQ multiplex PCR. The profile shows 150,000 to 200,000 clones, about 86% of them singletons. Worth noting for this clone: Its specificity is not known.

The CDR3 covers 14 residues. CDR1 and CDR2 (germline): SGHRS, YFSETQ. V trimming: 3 bases; J trimming: 3 bases; junction bases outside the gene matches: 3. The rearrangement links TRBV5-1 to TRBJ2-1; 7 bases line up with TRBD1. The clonotype comes from a woman between 18 and 29 years old in good health and CMV-seropositive. Sequenced: PBMCs. The CDR3 region has the DNA TGCGCCAGCAGCTCTGGGACAGACTACAATGAGCAGTTCTTC. It is translated as CASSSGTDYNEQFF.